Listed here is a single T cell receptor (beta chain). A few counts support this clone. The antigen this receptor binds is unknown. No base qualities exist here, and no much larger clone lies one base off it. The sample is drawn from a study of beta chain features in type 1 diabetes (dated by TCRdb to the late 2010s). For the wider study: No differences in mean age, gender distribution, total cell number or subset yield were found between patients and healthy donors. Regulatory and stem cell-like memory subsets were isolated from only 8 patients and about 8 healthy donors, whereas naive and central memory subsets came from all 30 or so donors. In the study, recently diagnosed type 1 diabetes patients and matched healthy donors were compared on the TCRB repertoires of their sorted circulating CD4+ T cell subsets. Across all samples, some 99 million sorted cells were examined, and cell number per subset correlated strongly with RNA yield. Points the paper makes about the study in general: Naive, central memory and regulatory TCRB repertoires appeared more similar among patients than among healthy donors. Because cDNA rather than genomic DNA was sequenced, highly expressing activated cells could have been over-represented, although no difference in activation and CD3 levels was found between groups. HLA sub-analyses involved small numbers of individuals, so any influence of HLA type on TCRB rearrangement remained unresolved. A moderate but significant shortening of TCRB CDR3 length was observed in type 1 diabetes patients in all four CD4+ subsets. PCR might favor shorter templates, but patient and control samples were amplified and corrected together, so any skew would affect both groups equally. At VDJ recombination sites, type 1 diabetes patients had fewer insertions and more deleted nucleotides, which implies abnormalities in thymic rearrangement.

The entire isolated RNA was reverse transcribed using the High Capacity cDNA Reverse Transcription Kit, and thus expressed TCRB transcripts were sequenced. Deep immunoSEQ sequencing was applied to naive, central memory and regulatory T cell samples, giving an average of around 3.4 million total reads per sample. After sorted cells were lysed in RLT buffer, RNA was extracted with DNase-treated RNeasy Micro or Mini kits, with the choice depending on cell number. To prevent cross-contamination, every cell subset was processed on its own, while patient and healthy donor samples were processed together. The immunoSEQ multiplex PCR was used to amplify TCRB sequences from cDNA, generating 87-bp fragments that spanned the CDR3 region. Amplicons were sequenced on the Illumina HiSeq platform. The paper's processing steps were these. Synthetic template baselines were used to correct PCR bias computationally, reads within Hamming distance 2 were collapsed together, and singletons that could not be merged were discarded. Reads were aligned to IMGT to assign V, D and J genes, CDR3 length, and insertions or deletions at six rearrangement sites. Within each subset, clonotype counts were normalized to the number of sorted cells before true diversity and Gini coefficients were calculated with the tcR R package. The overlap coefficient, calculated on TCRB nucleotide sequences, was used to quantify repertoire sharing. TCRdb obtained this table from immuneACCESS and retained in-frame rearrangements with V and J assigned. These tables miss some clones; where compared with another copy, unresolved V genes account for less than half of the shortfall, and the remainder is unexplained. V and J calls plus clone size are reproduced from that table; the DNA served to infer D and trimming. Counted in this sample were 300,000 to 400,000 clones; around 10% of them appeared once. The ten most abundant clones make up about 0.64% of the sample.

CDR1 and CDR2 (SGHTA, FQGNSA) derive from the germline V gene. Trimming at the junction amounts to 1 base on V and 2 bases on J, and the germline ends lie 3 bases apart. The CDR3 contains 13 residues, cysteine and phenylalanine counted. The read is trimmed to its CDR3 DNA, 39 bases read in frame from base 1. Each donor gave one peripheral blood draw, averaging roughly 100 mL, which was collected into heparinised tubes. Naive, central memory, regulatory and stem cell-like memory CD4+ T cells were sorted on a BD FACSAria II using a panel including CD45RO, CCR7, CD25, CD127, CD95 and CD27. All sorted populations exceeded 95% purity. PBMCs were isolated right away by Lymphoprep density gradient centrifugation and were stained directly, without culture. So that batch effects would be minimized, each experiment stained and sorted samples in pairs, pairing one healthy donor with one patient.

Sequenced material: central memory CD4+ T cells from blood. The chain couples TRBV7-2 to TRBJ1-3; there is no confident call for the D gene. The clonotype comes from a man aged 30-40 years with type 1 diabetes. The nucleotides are TGTGCCAGCAGCTTAGATACTGGAAACACCATATATTTT. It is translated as CASSLDTGNTIYF.